The 19 T cell receptor beta chains listed next were all sequenced from one sample in a study of shared clonotypes between healthy human individuals. Measured with immunoSEQ multiplex PCR; TCRdb has only the in-frame clones, and not every one. The table includes roughly 2.1 million clones, roughly 91% detected once. Naive CD8 isolation took CD45RO-negative cells positively selected for CCR7 and excluded terminally differentiated effector memory CD45RA+ cells. Sequencing was done on a sample of naive CD8+ T cells from PBMCs. All receptors come from a man aged 18 to 35 in good health. Some clones in this sample may be carry-over from other donors' samples.

The rearrangement joins TRBV5-4 to TRBJ2-5; 10 nucleotides agree with TRBD2. V shed 3 bases, J shed 0 bases, and the junction held 5 bases outside the gene matches. This CDR3 is 16 amino acids long. The germline gives CDR1 SGHNT, CDR2 YYREEE (reference sequence). CDR3 loop: CASSWTSGRYQETQYF. The CDR3 DNA reads TGTGCCAGCAGCTGGACTAGCGGACGGTACCAAGAGACCCAGTACTTC.

The rearrangement links TRBV10-2 to TRBJ2-1; D possibly corresponds to TRBD1 (6 bases). Trimming took off 6 bases at V and 4 bases at J, with 13 bases between the two ends. The CDR3 sequence is 14 residues long. CDR1 is WSHSY, CDR2 SAAADI, per germline. The CDR3 nucleotides read TGCGCCAGCAGGGAAGACAGGATTTACAATGAGCAGTTCTTC. Amino acid sequence: CASREDRIYNEQFF.

In the case of this clone: This CDR3 is also generated by other DNA sequences in the sample. This sequence joins TRBV19 and TRBJ1-1; 7 bases are shared with TRBD1. Germline V lookup: CDR1 LNHDA, CDR2 SQIVND (reference sequence). The length of the CDR3 is 12 residues. J was trimmed by 5 bases and V by 6 bases; bases with no gene match: 3. CDR3 bases: TGTGCCAGTAGGCAGGGGGGAACTGAAGCTTTCTTT. It translates to CASRQGGTEAFF. Using reference TRBV19 and TRBJ1-1 for the parts outside the CDR3, the full variable domain is DGGITQSPKYLFRKEGQNVTLSCEQNLNHDAMYWYRQDPGQGLRLIYYSQIVNDFQKGDIAEGYSVSREKKESFPLTVTSAQKNPTAFYLCASRQGGTEAFFGQGTRLTVV.

The chain links TRBV28 to TRBJ1-2; 8 positions agree with TRBD1. There are 14 residues in the CDR3. Germline lookup yields CDR1 MDHEN and CDR2 SYDVKM. Trimming at V came to 2 bases and at J to 3 bases, leaving 2 bases not matched to a gene. The CDR3 DNA reads TGTGCCAGCAGTTTAGTGACAGGGGACTATGGCTACACCTTC. Translated: CASSLVTGDYGYTF.

This chain uses TRBV6-6 with TRBJ1-1; D might be TRBD1 (5 bases). The V gene's germline CDR1 is MNHNY and CDR2 SVGAGI (reference sequence). V was pared by 8 bases and J by 7 bases, with 11 bases between. The CDR3 contains 11 residues. The CDR3 spells CASRGPGEAFF. CDR3 bases: TGTGCCAGCCGGGGCCCCGGTGAAGCTTTCTTT.

The J gene is TRBJ2-7, the V gene TRBV27; no clear D gene. The CDR3 spans 17 residues. Trimming cost V 2 bases and J 3 bases, with 20 bases left between them. The germline gives CDR1 MNHEY, CDR2 SMNVEV (reference sequence). The CDR3 bases are TGTGCCAGCAGTTTAGAGTGGTATAGGGTTCCCAACTACGAGCAGTACTTC. Translating it yields CASSLEWYRVPNYEQYF.

CDR3 sequence (DNA): TGTGCCAGCAGCCCCGGGCCCCCAGCCTGGGCTTTCTTT. Translated: CASSPGPPAWAFF. The chain couples TRBV7-8 to TRBJ1-1; D is unclear. CDR3 length: 13 amino acids. V gave up 5 bases and J gave up 11 bases, with 18 bases separating them. CDR1 and CDR2 (germline): SGHVS, FQNEAQ.

This rearrangement joins TRBV6-1 to TRBJ2-7; perhaps TRBD2 as D (5 bases). CDR1 and CDR2 from the germline V gene are MNHNS and SASEGT. The CDR3 consists of 14 residues. V lost 2 bases to trimming and J lost 3 bases, with 11 bases between them. The CDR3 sequence: CASSEFTEGYEQYF. Here the CDR3 DNA reads TGTGCCAGCAGTGAATTTACAGAGGGCTACGAGCAGTACTTC.

J is TRBJ1-2 and V is TRBV28; D ambiguous. V lost 3 bases to trimming and J lost 0 bases, with 14 bases between them. Germline V lookup: CDR1 MDHEN, CDR2 SYDVKM. The CDR3 sequence is 16 residues long. The DNA for the CDR3 is TGTGCCAGCAGTTTCTACGGTCGATCCACTAACTATGGCTACACCTTC. It yields the protein CASSFYGRSTNYGYTF.

For this clone: Within the sample, other DNA sequences also encode this same CDR3. The chain has TRBV9 and TRBJ2-5, with a weak D call TRBD2 (6 bases). V was cut by 7 bases and J by 3 bases, with 13 bases left in between. CDR1 and CDR2 (germline): SGDLS, YYNGEE. The CDR3 spans 13 residues. This chain's CDR3 is CASSGLTEETQYF. The CDR3 DNA follows: TGTGCCAGCTCGGGACTGACTGAAGAGACCCAGTACTTC.

CDR3 sequence (DNA): TGTGCCAGCAGCCCCCAGGCGGAGAGCTCCTACGAGCAGTACTTC. This codes for CASSPQAESSYEQYF. The chain links TRBV13 to TRBJ2-7; D remains unclear. Trimming pared 5 bases from V and 0 bases from J, leaving 14 bases between. The CDR3 totals 15 residues. CDR1 and CDR2 from the germline V gene are PRHDT and FYEKMQ (reference sequence).

Points on this clone: Other nucleotide sequences in the sample specify the same CDR3. The chain joins TRBV4-1 to TRBJ1-5; possibly TRBD1 for D (5 bases). Trimming left V 1 base short and J 0 bases short, with 7 bases between. The CDR3 is made up of 15 amino acids. In germline, CDR1 is MGHRA, CDR2 YSYEKL. The CDR3 sequence: CASSQGQHSNQPQHF. The CDR3 nucleotides are TGCGCCAGCAGCCAAGGACAGCATAGCAATCAGCCCCAGCATTTT.

This clone was detected only once. The chain has TRBV11-2 and TRBJ2-5, with 8 bases fitting TRBD2. The ends lost 6 bases at V and 4 bases at J; junction bases unmatched: 13. This CDR3 is built from 16 residues. The germline V gene encodes CDR1 SGHAT and CDR2 FQNNGV. The CDR3: CASRPSVVAGLETQYF. CDR3 in DNA: TGTGCCAGCAGACCCTCGGTGGTAGCGGGACTAGAGACCCAGTACTTC.

This clone was counted a single time. J is TRBJ2-5 and V is TRBV28, with 10 bases matching TRBD1. The CDR3 spans 17 residues. Germline-derived CDR1 and CDR2 are MDHEN and SYDVKM. The V segment lost 4 bases and the J segment 2 bases; nucleotides outside the gene matches: 10. The CDR3 sequence: CASSSGTGAMIQETQYF. The CDR3 DNA follows: TGTGCCAGCAGTTCAGGGACAGGGGCGATGATACAAGAGACCCAGTACTTC. Full variable domain (outside the CDR3, taken from reference TRBV28 and TRBJ2-5): DVKVTQSSRYLVKRTGEKVFLECVQDMDHENMFWYRQDPGLGLRLIYFSYDVKMKEKGDIPEGYSVSREKKERFSLILESASTNQTSMYLCASSSGTGAMIQETQYFGPGTRLLVL.

V and J are TRBV4-2 and TRBJ1-1; 8 nucleotides align to TRBD1. V was clipped by 3 bases and J by 5 bases; unmatched bases: 11. Per germline, CDR1 LGHNA and CDR2 YNFKEQ. This CDR3 contains 16 residues. The CDR3 coding sequence is TGTGCCAGCAGCCAGGCTAAACAGGGGGTTCGGACTGAAGCTTTCTTT. Protein sequence: CASSQAKQGVRTEAFF.

The genes are TRBV4-3 and TRBJ2-2, with TRBD1 identical over 7 bases. The CDR3 has 15 amino acids. Germline-derived CDR1 and CDR2 are LGHNA and YSLEER. The junction had 3 bases not matched to a gene; V was cut back by 4 bases and J by 1 base. The CDR3 here is CASSLRTGNTGELFF. CDR3 nucleotides: TGCGCCAGCAGCCTCCGGACAGGGAACACCGGGGAGCTGTTTTTT.

The V gene is TRBV27, the J gene TRBJ1-2; no definite D call. V was shortened by 2 bases and J by 3 bases, with 7 bases between the two germline ends. CDR3 size: 13 residues. Looked up from germline, CDR1 is MNHEY and CDR2 is SMNVEV (reference sequence). The CDR3 bases are TGTGCCAGCAGTTTAAACAGTCACTATGGCTACACCTTC. Protein sequence: CASSLNSHYGYTF.

V is TRBV29-1 and J is TRBJ2-1; TRBD2 matches at 12 bases. Trimming at V came to 0 bases and at J to 10 bases, leaving 1 base not matched to a gene. Germline CDR1 reads SQVTM; CDR2 reads ANQGSEA. This CDR3 spans 13 amino acids. The CDR3 sequence is CSVEDGLAGEQFF. CDR3 bases: TGCAGCGTTGAAGATGGACTAGCGGGAGAGCAGTTCTTC.

V usage is TRBV19 and J usage is TRBJ2-2, with 8 nucleotides matching TRBD1. With V trimmed by 1 base and J by 4 bases, 5 bases remained unmatched. Germline V gene sequence: CDR1 LNHDA, CDR2 SQIVND (reference sequence). This CDR3 is built from 16 residues. The CDR3 reads CASSIVRGLSTGELFF. CDR3 nucleotides: TGTGCCAGTAGTATAGTCAGGGGGCTGAGCACCGGGGAGCTGTTTTTT.